This T cell receptor (beta chain) emerged from a study of shared clonotypes between healthy human individuals. For the study at large: Samples came from a couple of female and a few male donors aged 18 to 49. CD8 memory received one plate per donor, CD8 naive two, CD4 memory three and CD4 naive three.

Details on this clone: Its antigen is not identified.

Per the authors' pipeline: In the immunoSEQ data, sequences were junction-only and lacked quality scores, so filtering differed. The protocol was immunoSEQ multiplex PCR, while the TCRdb copy is restricted to in-frame clones and leaves out a portion. V, J and clone size are those of that table, while D and trimming were read from the DNA. The sample includes approximately 2.4 million clones, nearly 97% of them seen just once. Study outcomes and limitations: Generally, naive subsets (rather than memory subsets) showed larger estimated richness.

The V end lost 7 bases, the J end lost 4 bases, and 32 bases lay between the germline ends. CDR3 length: 20 amino acids. Germline V lookup: CDR1 SGHRS, CDR2 YFSETQ. Sequenced: naive CD4+ T cells sorted from blood. Indicated subset: CD45RA+ positively selected. This TCR was sampled from a man aged 18 to 35 in good health. J is TRBJ2-2 and V is TRBV5-1, with D tentatively TRBD2 (6 bases). The CDR3 is CASRLRYGLSGYTSTGELFF. The CDR3 DNA follows: TGCGCCAGCCGCCTCAGATATGGACTAAGCGGGTATACGAGCACCGGGGAGCTGTTTTTT. The full variable domain, rest sourced from reference TRBV5-1 and TRBJ2-2, is KAGVTQTPRYLIKTRGQQVTLSCSPISGHRSVSWYQQTPGQGLQFLFEYFSETQRNKGNFPGRFSGRQFSNSRSEMNVSTLELGDSALYLCASRLRYGLSGYTSTGELFFGEGSRLTVL.